Presented here are 10 T cell receptor beta chains from one specimen sequenced in a study of cytomegalovirus exposure and HLA in healthy donors. The PCR had 60 Vbeta and 13 Jbeta primers. Using immunoSEQ multiplex PCR, the repertoire was profiled, and TCRdb retains in-frame clones only, with some absent. Here the sample table reports about 58,000 clones. Sequencing was performed on PBMCs. Receptors were obtained from a young woman in good health and CMV-seronegative.

The chain has TRBV9 and TRBJ1-1, with a weak D call TRBD1 (6 bases). V was cut by 3 bases and J by 4 bases, with 13 bases left in between. This CDR3 is 14 amino acids long. Germline CDR1 is SGDLS and CDR2 is YYNGEE. The DNA of the CDR3 is TGTGCCAGCAGCGAAACTGGACAGAGCACTGAAGCTTTCTTT. Translated, it gives CASSETGQSTEAFF.

This sequence joins TRBV2 and TRBJ1-1, with D perhaps matching TRBD1 (5 bases). CDR3 length: 14 amino acids. Between the trimmed V and J ends, which lost 8 bases and 6 bases, there was a span of 19 bases. Germline CDR1 is SNHLY and CDR2 is FYNNEI. As DNA, the CDR3 is TGTGCCAGCGGTGGGGGACTTCGGGGTTCTGAAGCTTTCTTT. Its protein is CASGGGLRGSEAFF.

The chain joins TRBV9 to TRBJ2-3; tentative D call: TRBD2 (6 bases). Trimming took off 0 bases at V and 3 bases at J, with 14 bases between the two ends. Germline V lookup: CDR1 SGDLS, CDR2 YYNGEE. The CDR3 runs to 16 residues. The DNA for the CDR3 is TGTGCCAGCAGCGTAGTTGGAGGGATAAGAACAGATACGCAGTATTTT. Translation gives CASSVVGGIRTDTQYF.

The chain joins TRBV7-9 to TRBJ2-5, with TRBD1 matching 7 bases. CDR1 is SEHNR, CDR2 FQNEAQ, per germline (reference sequence). The ends lost 5 bases at V and 10 bases at J; junction bases unmatched: 16. There are 15 residues in the CDR3. CDR3 sequence: CASSLRTGSRDGQYF. The DNA for the CDR3 is TGTGCCAGCAGCCTAAGGACAGGTAGCCGGGATGGCCAGTACTTC.

The chain joins TRBV18 to TRBJ1-1; D ambiguous. This CDR3 spans 13 amino acids. Trimming took 6 bases from V and 0 from J, leaving 8 bases between them. Germline lookup yields CDR1 KGHSH and CDR2 LQKENI. The CDR3 sequence is CASSPDMNTEAFF. CDR3 nucleotide sequence: TGTGCCAGCTCTCCAGACATGAACACTGAAGCTTTCTTT.

The chain has TRBV2 and TRBJ1-3, with 10 nucleotides matching TRBD1. In germline, CDR1 is SNHLY, CDR2 FYNNEI. This CDR3 has 18 residues. The trim removed 8 bases at V and 2 bases at J, leaving 15 bases unmatched. This chain's CDR3 is CASWFGQGDRMAGNTIYF. Here the CDR3 DNA reads TGTGCCAGCTGGTTTGGACAGGGGGATAGAATGGCTGGAAACACCATATATTTT.

The chain is built from TRBV6-6 and TRBJ1-2; 10 positions agree with TRBD1. The CDR3 spans 16 residues. Germline CDR1 MNHNY, CDR2 SVGAGI (reference sequence). V dropped 2 bases and J dropped 6; count of bases not matched to a gene: 9. CDR3 amino acids: CASSYRRTGGKNGYTF. CDR3 sequence (DNA): TGTGCCAGCAGTTACCGAAGGACAGGGGGAAAGAATGGCTACACCTTC.

J is TRBJ2-3 and V is TRBV10-3, with 9 bases fitting TRBD1. CDR1 and CDR2 from the germline V gene are ENHRY and SYGVKD. The CDR3 has 13 amino acids. V dropped 4 bases and J dropped 4; count of bases not matched to a gene: 0. The CDR3 sequence is CAISGDRADTQYF. In DNA, the CDR3 is TGTGCCATCAGTGGGGACAGGGCAGATACGCAGTATTTT.

The V call is TRBV5-1, the J call TRBJ1-3; TRBD1 matches at 11 bases. Germline V CDR1 and CDR2: SGHRS, YFSETQ. V trimming: 4 bases; J trimming: 16 bases; junction bases outside the gene matches: 10. The CDR3 consists of 13 residues. This chain's CDR3 is CASSDLGQGAIYF. The CDR3 nucleotides read TGCGCCAGCAGCGATTTAGGACAGGGGGCAATCTATTTT.

The chain carries TRBV6-5 and TRBJ1-2; 10 bases map to TRBD1. CDR3 length: 14 amino acids. In germline, CDR1 is MNHEY, CDR2 SVGAGI. V shed 5 bases and J 4 bases; nucleotides not matched to a gene: 4. The DNA of the CDR3 is TGTGCCAGCAGTCCGACAGGGGGCGGCTATGGCTACACCTTC. Translated, it gives CASSPTGGGYGYTF.